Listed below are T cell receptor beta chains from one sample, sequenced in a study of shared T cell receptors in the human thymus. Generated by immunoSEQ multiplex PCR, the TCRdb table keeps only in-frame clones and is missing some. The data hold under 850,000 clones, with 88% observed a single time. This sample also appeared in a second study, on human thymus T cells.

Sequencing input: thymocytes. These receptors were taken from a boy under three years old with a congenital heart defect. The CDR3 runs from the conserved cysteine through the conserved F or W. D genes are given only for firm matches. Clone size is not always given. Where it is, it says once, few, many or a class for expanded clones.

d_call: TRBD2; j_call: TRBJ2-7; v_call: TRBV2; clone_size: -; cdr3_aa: CASSEAQAGSSYEQYF; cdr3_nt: TGTGCCAGCAGTGAAGCCCAAGCGGGGAGCTCCTACGAGCAGTACTTC
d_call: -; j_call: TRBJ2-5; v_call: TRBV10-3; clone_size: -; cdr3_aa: CAISESMLSGGFGETQYF; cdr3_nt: TGTGCCATCAGTGAGTCGATGTTATCAGGAGGTTTTGGAGAGACCCAGTACTTC
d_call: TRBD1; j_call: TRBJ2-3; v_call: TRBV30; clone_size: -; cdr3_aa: CAWSVVLARGLATDTQYF; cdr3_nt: TGTGCCTGGAGTGTAGTCCTGGCGAGGGGGCTTGCCACAGATACGCAGTATTTT
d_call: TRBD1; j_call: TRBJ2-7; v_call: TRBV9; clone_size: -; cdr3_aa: CASSGIGGQGALTDSF; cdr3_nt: TGTGCCAGCAGCGGCATTGGGGGACAGGGGGCCCTCACGGACTCGTTC
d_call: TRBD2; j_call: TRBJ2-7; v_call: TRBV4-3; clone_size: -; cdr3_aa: CASSQGWASGRAFSEQYF; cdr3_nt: TGCGCCAGCAGCCAAGGCTGGGCTAGCGGGAGGGCCTTCTCCGAGCAGTACTTC
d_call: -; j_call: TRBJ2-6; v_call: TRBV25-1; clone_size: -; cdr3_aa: CAIPWAAGANVLTF; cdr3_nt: TGTGCCATTCCTTGGGCAGCCGGGGCCAACGTCCTGACTTTC
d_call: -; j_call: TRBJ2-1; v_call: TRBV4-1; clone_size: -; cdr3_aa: CASSRGQSSYNEQFF; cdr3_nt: TGCGCCAGCAGTCGCGGGCAGAGCTCCTACAATGAGCAGTTCTTC
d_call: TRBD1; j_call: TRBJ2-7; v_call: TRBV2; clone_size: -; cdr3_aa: CASSEIWRQGSSYEQYF; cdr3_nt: TGTGCCAGCAGTGAAATTTGGAGACAGGGAAGCTCCTACGAGCAGTACTTC
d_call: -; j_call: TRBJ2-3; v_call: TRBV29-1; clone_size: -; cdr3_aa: CSVHRGANTDTQYF; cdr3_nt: TGCAGCGTCCACCGGGGGGCTAACACAGATACGCAGTATTTT
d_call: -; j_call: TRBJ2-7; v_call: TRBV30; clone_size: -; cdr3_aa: CAWEGDSEPYEQYF; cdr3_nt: TGTGCCTGGGAAGGAGACAGCGAGCCTTACGAGCAGTACTTC
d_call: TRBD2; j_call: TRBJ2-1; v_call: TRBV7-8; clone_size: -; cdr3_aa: CASSSGLAPAYNEQFF; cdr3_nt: TGTGCCAGCAGCTCGGGACTAGCGCCCGCCTACAATGAGCAGTTCTTC
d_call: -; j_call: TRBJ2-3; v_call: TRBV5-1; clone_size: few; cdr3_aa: CASHGQGRSTDTQYF; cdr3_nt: TGCGCCAGCCACGGGCAGGGAAGGTCGACAGATACGCAGTATTTT
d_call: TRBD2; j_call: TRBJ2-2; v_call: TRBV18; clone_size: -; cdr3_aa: CASSPRTSGTGELFF; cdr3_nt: TGTGCCAGCTCACCTCGGACTAGCGGCACCGGGGAGCTGTTTTTT
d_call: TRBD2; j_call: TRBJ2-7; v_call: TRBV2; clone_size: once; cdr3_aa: CASSEGLAGGGKDEQYF; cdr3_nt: TGTGCCAGCAGTGAAGGGCTAGCGGGAGGGGGTAAAGACGAGCAGTACTTC
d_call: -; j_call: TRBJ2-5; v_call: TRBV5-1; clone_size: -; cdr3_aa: CASSSYGGDGTQYF; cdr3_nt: TGCGCCAGCAGCTCATATGGAGGCGATGGGACCCAGTACTTC
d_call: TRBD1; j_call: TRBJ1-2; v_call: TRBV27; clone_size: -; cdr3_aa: CASSSGTGVSRGYTF; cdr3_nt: TGTGCCAGCAGTTCAGGGACAGGGGTTTCGCGGGGCTACACCTTC
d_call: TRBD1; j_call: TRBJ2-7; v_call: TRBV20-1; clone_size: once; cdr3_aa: CSVGTAYEQYF; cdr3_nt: TGCAGTGTCGGGACAGCCTACGAGCAGTACTTC
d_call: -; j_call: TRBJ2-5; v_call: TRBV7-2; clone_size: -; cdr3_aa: CASSLGSGPPLETQYF; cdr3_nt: TGTGCCAGCAGCTTGGGGAGCGGGCCCCCTTTAGAGACCCAGTACTTC
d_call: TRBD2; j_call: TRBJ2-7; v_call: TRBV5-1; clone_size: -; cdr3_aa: CASSLAGPDGEQYF; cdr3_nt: TGCGCCAGCAGCTTAGCGGGACCGGACGGCGAGCAGTACTTC
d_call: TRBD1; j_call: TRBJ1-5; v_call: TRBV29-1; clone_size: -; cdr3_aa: CSVAGGSNQPQHF; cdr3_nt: TGCAGCGTTGCAGGGGGTAGCAATCAGCCCCAGCATTTT
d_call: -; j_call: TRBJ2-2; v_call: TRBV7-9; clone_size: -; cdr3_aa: CASSRIAENTGELFF; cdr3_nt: TGTGCCAGCAGCCGAATAGCGGAGAACACCGGGGAGCTGTTTTTT
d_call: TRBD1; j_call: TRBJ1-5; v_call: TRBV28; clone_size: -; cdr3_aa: CASSPGQGKVQPQHF; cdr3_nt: TGTGCCAGCAGCCCGGGACAGGGAAAGGTTCAGCCCCAGCATTTT
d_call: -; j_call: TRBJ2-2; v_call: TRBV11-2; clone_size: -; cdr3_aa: CASSLPGGTGELFF; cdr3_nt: TGTGCCAGCAGCCTCCCCGGGGGCACCGGGGAGCTGTTTTTT
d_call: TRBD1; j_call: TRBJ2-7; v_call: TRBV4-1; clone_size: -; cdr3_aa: CASSPARGDSSYEQYF; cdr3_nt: TGCGCCAGCAGCCCCGCGCGAGGGGACAGCTCCTACGAGCAGTACTTC
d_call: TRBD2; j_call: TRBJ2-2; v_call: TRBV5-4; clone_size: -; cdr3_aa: CASSSGTSGRVKDTGELFF; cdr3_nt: TGTGCCAGCAGCTCTGGGACTAGCGGGAGGGTTAAAGACACCGGGGAGCTGTTTTTT
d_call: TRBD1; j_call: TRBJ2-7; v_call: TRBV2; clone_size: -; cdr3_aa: CASSGGDREGYEQYF; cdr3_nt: TGTGCCAGCAGTGGGGGGGACAGGGAAGGTTACGAGCAGTACTTC
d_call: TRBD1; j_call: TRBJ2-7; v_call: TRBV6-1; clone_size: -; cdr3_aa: CASSEKGQGSYEQYF; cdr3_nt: TGTGCCAGCAGTGAAAAGGGACAGGGTTCCTACGAGCAGTACTTC
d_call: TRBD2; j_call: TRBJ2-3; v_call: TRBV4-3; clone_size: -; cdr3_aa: CASSPGTSGVADTQYF; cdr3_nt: TGCGCCAGCAGCCCTGGGACTAGCGGGGTCGCAGATACGCAGTATTTT
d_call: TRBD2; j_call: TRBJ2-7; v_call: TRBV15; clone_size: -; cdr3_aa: CATSTLLAHYEQYF; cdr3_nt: TGTGCCACCAGCACTTTACTAGCGCACTACGAGCAGTACTTC
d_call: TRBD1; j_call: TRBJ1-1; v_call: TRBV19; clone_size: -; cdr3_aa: CASSPSNRGTPEAFF; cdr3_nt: TGTGCCAGTAGTCCGTCTAACAGGGGAACGCCCGAAGCTTTCTTT
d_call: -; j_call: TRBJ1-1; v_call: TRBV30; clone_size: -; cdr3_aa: CAWSVGGGRTPGTEAFF; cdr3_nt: TGTGCCTGGAGTGTAGGCGGGGGGCGGACCCCGGGCACTGAAGCTTTCTTT
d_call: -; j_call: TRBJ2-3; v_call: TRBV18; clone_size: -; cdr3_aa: CASSRGPGQPYF; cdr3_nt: TGTGCCAGCTCAAGAGGGCCAGGACAGCCGTATTTT
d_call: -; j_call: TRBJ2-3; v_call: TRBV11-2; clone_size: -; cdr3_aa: CASSLSVQTTDTQYF; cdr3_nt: TGTGCCAGCAGCTTAAGTGTACAGACCACAGATACGCAGTATTTT
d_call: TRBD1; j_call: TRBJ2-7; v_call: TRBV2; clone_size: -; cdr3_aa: CASSAQGAGEQYF; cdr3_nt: TGTGCCAGCAGTGCGCAGGGGGCTGGCGAGCAGTACTTC
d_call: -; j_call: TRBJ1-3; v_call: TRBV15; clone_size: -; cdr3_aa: CATSRGGKTMGNTIYF; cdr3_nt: TGTGCCACCAGCAGAGGCGGAAAAACAATGGGAAACACCATATATTTT
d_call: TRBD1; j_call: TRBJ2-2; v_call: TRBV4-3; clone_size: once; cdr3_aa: CASSRSPVLVDRGPITGELFF; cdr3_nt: TGCGCCAGCAGCCGAAGCCCCGTTCTTGTCGACAGGGGGCCTATCACCGGGGAGCTGTTTTTT
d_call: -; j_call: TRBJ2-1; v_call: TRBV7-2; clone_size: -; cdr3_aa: CASSLSERALENEQFF; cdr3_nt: TGTGCCAGCAGCTTAAGCGAGAGGGCCTTGGAGAATGAGCAGTTCTTC
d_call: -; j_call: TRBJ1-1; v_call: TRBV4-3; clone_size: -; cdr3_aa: CASSQRSRGQNTEAFF; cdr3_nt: TGCGCCAGCAGCCAACGAAGTAGGGGACAGAACACTGAAGCTTTCTTT
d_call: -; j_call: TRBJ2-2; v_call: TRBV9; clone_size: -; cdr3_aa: CASSVSGDRITGELFF; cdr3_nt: TGTGCCAGCAGCGTTTCCGGAGACAGAATCACCGGGGAGCTGTTTTTT
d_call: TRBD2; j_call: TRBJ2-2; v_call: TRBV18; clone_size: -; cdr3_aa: CASIRGSLNTGELFF; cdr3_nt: TGTGCCAGTATTCGCGGGAGCTTGAACACCGGGGAGCTGTTTTTT
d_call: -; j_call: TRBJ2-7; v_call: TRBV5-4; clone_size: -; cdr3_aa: CASSLEPGSYRHEQYF; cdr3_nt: TGTGCCAGCAGCTTGGAGCCAGGGTCGTATCGGCACGAGCAGTACTTC
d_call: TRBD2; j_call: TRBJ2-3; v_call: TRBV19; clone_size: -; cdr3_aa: CASRTSGRRGDTQYF; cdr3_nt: TGTGCCAGCCGCACTAGCGGGAGGCGGGGAGATACGCAGTATTTT
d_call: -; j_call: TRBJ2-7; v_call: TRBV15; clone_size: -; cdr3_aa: CATSSPDSYEQYF; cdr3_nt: TGTGCCACCAGCTCCCCGGACAGCTACGAGCAGTACTTC
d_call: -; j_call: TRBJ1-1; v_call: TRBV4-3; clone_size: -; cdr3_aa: CASSHRGGTEAFF; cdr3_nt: TGCGCCAGCAGCCATCGGGGGGGTACTGAAGCTTTCTTT
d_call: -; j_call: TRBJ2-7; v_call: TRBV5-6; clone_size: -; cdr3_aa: CASSLEPGLLWGEQYF; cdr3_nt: TGTGCCAGCAGCTTGGAACCGGGACTCCTGTGGGGCGAGCAGTACTTC
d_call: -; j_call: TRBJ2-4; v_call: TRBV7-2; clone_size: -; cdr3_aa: CASSSEVEAKNIQYF; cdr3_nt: TGTGCCAGCAGCTCCGAAGTAGAAGCCAAAAACATTCAGTACTTC
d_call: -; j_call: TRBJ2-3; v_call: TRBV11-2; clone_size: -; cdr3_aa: CASSLLGGPDTQYF; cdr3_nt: TGTGCCAGCAGCCTACTGGGGGGACCAGATACGCAGTATTTT
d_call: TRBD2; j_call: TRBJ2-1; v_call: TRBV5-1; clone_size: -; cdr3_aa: CASSFRRGFSGPRFNEQFF; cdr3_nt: TGCGCCAGCAGCTTCCGACGGGGCTTTAGCGGGCCTAGGTTCAATGAGCAGTTCTTC
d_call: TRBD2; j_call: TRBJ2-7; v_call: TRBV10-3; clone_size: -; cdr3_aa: CAISDRTSSEQYF; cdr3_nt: TGTGCCATCAGTGACAGGACTAGCAGCGAGCAGTACTTC